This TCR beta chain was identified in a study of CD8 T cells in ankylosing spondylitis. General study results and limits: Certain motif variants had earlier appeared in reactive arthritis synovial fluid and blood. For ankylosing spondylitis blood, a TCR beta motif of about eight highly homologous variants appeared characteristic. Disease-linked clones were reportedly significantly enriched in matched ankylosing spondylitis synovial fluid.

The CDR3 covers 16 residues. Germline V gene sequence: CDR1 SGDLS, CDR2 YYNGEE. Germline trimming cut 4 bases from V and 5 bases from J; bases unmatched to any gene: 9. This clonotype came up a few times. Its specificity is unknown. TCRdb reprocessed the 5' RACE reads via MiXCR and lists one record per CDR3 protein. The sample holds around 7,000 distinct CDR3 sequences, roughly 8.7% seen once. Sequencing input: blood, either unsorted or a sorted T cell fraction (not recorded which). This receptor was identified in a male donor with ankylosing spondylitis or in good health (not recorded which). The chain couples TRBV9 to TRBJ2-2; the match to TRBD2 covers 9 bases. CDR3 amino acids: CASSSPRGGGTGELFF. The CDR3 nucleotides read TGTGCCAGCAGCTCACCCCGCGGGGGGGGGACCGGGGAGCTGTTTTTT.